This T cell receptor beta chain was obtained from a study of blood T cell repertoires in COVID-19. Trimming took 4 bases from V and 3 from J, leaving 12 bases between them. The CDR3 is 15 residues long. Germline V gene sequence: CDR1 KGHSH, CDR2 LQKENI. Clones were read by immunoSEQ multiplex PCR, and TCRdb kept only the in-frame ones, dropping some. The top ten clones hold approximately 5.6% of a sample with about 200,000 clones, approximately 85% of them seen once. Material: peripheral blood. The gene calls are TRBV18 and TRBJ1-4; D is perhaps TRBD1 (6 bases). The receptor was derived from a woman between 70 and 85 years old with COVID-19, enrolled during active disease. The CDR3 DNA is TGTGCCAGCTCACTTACAGGGCCGGCTAATGAAAAACTGTTTTTT. Residues: CASSLTGPANEKLFF.